This T cell receptor (beta chain) was sequenced during a study of Ad26.COV2.S vaccination and SARS-CoV-2 variants. As for the study in general: Doses of Ad26.COV2.S were injected into muscle once or twice, 56 days apart. General study findings and limits: Vaccine recipients surpassed placebo recipients in spike-specific TCR breadth. Reportedly, after vaccination the spike-specific CD8+ and CD4+ T cell responses displayed substantial breadth.

The treatment was: some 20 received Ad26.COV2.S at low or high dose, single or two shots; 5 received placebo; per-sample allocation not given. Sampling occurred on day 63 after the first vaccine or placebo injection. Vaccination used an Ad26 vector expressing Wuhan-strain SARS-CoV-2 spike. Assay: immunoSEQ multiplex PCR; the TCRdb copy retains only in-frame clones and omits some. This sample carries hundreds of thousands of clones, roughly nine tenths of them seen once, and the ten largest clones take over 1.3%. Concerning this clone: Its antigen remains unknown.

The J segment lost 6 bases and the V segment lost 7 bases, leaving 12 bases of the junction unmatched. CDR3 length equals 14 residues. Germline loops: CDR1 MNHEY, CDR2 SVGAGI. The sample consisted of peripheral blood, taken in a trial of Ad26.COV2.S vaccine versus placebo. The chain joins TRBV6-5 to TRBJ2-7; 7 bases line up with TRBD1. The sequence came from a person aged 18-65 years who received the Ad26.COV2.S COVID-19 vaccine or a placebo. This CDR3 reads CASNLRDSRSEQYF. The DNA for the CDR3 is TGTGCCAGCAATCTCCGGGACAGCCGGTCCGAGCAGTACTTC.